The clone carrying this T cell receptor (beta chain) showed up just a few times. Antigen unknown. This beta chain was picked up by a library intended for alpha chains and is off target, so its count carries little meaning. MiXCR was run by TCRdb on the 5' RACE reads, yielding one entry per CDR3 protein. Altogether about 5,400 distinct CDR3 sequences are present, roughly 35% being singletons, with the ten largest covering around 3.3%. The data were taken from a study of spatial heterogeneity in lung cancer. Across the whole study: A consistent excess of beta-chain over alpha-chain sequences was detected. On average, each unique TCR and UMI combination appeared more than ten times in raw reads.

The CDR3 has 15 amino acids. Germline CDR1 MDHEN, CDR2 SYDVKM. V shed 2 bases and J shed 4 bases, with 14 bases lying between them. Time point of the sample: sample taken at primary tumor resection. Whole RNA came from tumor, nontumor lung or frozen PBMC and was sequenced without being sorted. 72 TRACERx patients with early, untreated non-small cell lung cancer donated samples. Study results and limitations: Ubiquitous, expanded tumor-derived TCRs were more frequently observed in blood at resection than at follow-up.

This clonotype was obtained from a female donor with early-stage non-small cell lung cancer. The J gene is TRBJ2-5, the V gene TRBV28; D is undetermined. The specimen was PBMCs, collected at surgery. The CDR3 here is CASSLGTAIPETQYF. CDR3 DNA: TGTGCCAGCAGTTTAGGAACAGCCATTCCAGAGACCCAGTACTTC.